This TCR beta chain was sequenced during a study of blood T cells in healthy people across ages. The study's findings and limits: Older age coincided with a roughly linear decline in TCR beta diversity per million T cells.

Primed by a sample-barcoded 5' primer and a J-beta primer mix, a second PCR proceeded for about 7 to 12 cycles. Unique molecular identifiers of 12 random nucleotides labeled each cDNA. TCRdb reprocessed the 5' RACE reads via MiXCR and lists one record per CDR3 protein. The table lists about 1.4 million distinct CDR3 sequences, approximately 59% of them singletons. This clonotype has a count of ten or more. The target antigen is unknown. The people who gave samples were healthy Caucasians from Russia, aged roughly 6 to 100. No fewer than 7 million PBMCs went into each sample. Trimming left V 3 bases short and J 9 bases short, with 9 bases between. The CDR3 is 13 residues long. Germline CDR1 MRHNA, CDR2 SNTAGT.

The chain uses TRBV6-4 and TRBJ1-6, with D tentatively TRBD1 (5 bases). The TCR sequence derives from a man younger than 30 in good health. Material: blood. The CDR3 bases are TGTGCCAGCAGTGAATCGGGGGTTTCACCCCTCCACTTT. Its translation: CASSESGVSPLHF.